Each of the 32 T cell receptor beta chains below was sequenced from the same sample in a study of cytomegalovirus exposure and HLA in healthy donors. The PCR contained 60 Vbeta and 13 Jbeta primers. Some clones are missing from TCRdb's copy, which holds only in-frame ones; the method was immunoSEQ multiplex PCR. Of fewer than 200,000 clones listed, roughly 76% were seen once; the top ten hold 4.9%. The sample was PBMCs. All receptors derive from a woman under 30 in good health and CMV-seropositive.

This chain joins TRBV29-1 and TRBJ2-1; D is perhaps TRBD1 (5 bases). From germline, CDR1 is SQVTM and CDR2 ANQGSEA. V gave up 8 bases and J gave up 5 bases, with 10 bases separating them. CDR3 length equals 11 residues. The CDR3 protein is CSPRDNNEQFF. The DNA of the CDR3 is TGCAGCCCCAGGGATAACAATGAGCAGTTCTTC.

The chain employs TRBV7-9 and TRBJ1-1; TRBD1 might be the D (5 bases). Germline V lookup: CDR1 SEHNR, CDR2 FQNEAQ (reference sequence). Trimming removed 1 base at V and 1 base at J, with 10 bases between. The CDR3 consists of 15 residues. The CDR3 region is CASSLVGGGNTEAFF. The DNA of the CDR3 is TGTGCCAGCAGCTTAGTTGGGGGGGGGAACACTGAAGCTTTCTTT.

The CDR3 DNA reads TGTGCCAGCAAGCGAAGGGACAGTAGTTTCTACGAGCAGTACTTC. This encodes CASKRRDSSFYEQYF. The genes are TRBV28 and TRBJ2-7, with 7 bases lining up with TRBD1. This CDR3 spans 15 amino acids. Germline assignment: CDR1 MDHEN and CDR2 SYDVKM. Trimming removed 7 bases from V and 3 bases from J; junction bases left unmatched: 12.

This clone has just one count. The chain couples TRBV7-8 to TRBJ1-2, with 9 nucleotides matching TRBD1. Losses at the gene ends were 3 bases for V and 12 bases for J; bases not matched to a gene: 8. There are 13 residues in the CDR3. CDR1 SGHVS and CDR2 FQNEAQ come from the germline V gene. CDR3 in DNA: TGTGCCAGCAGCTTCCGGGACAGGGTCAACGACACCTTC. This translates into CASSFRDRVNDTF.

Of note for this clone: A read error may account for a junction end that differs from germline. The CDR3 loop reads CAWRWGTGF. CDR3 DNA sequence: TGTGCCTGGCGTTGGGGGACAGGCTTC. The chain has TRBV30 and TRBJ1-2, with 8 nucleotides matching TRBD1. The CDR3 has 9 residues. The V gene's germline CDR1 is GTSNPN and CDR2 SVGIG (reference sequence).

This chain joins TRBV19 and TRBJ2-2; D ambiguous. Per germline, CDR1 LNHDA and CDR2 SQIVND (reference sequence). The CDR3 sequence is 12 residues long. Trimming took off 8 bases at V and 1 base at J, with 5 bases between the two ends. DNA for the CDR3: TGTGCCAGTTACGGGAACACCGGGGAGCTGTTTTTT. It encodes CASYGNTGELFF.

This chain links TRBV6-5 with TRBJ2-1; 8 bases align to TRBD1. The CDR3 totals 15 residues. The V gene end was trimmed by 6 bases and the J gene end by 8 bases; junction bases not matched to a gene: 12. CDR1 MNHEY and CDR2 SVGAGI come from the germline V gene. CDR3 residues: CASRASAGGGDEQFF. In nucleotides, the CDR3 is TGTGCCAGCAGGGCGTCGGCAGGGGGCGGGGATGAGCAGTTCTTC.

The V and J genes are TRBV6-5 and TRBJ2-7, with D possibly TRBD1 on 6 matching bases. Trimming stripped 2 bases from V and 0 bases from J, with 14 bases between. The CDR3 contains 16 residues. CDR1 and CDR2 (germline): MNHEY, SVGAGI. The chain's CDR3 is CASSYRRQVPSYEQYF. In DNA, the CDR3 is TGTGCCAGCAGTTACCGGAGACAGGTGCCCTCCTACGAGCAGTACTTC.

This chain connects TRBV2 to TRBJ1-6, with 7 bases lining up with TRBD1. Germline assignment: CDR1 SNHLY and CDR2 FYNNEI. V dropped 0 bases and J dropped 6; count of bases not matched to a gene: 5. The CDR3 contains 16 residues. The CDR3 protein is CASSEAETGVNSPLHF. Written as DNA, the CDR3 is TGTGCCAGCAGTGAAGCGGAAACAGGGGTTAATTCACCCCTCCACTTT.

V and J are TRBV9 and TRBJ2-5; 9 nucleotides match TRBD2. The CDR3 is 18 amino acids. Germline CDR1 reads SGDLS; CDR2 reads YYNGEE. V trimming: 0 bases; J trimming: 4 bases; junction bases outside the gene matches: 13. The CDR3 loop is CASSVGGGGAGFPETQYF. The CDR3 DNA follows: TGTGCCAGCAGCGTAGGTGGCGGGGGGGCTGGGTTCCCAGAGACCCAGTACTTC. The full variable domain, its missing parts supplied by reference TRBV9 and TRBJ2-5, is DSGVTQTPKHLITATGQRVTLRCSPRSGDLSVYWYQQSLDQGLQFLIQYYNGEERAKGNILERFSAQQFPDLHSELNLSSLELGDSALYFCASSVGGGGAGFPETQYFGPGTRLLVL.

V and J are TRBV5-4 and TRBJ2-1; 10 nucleotides agree with TRBD1. From germline, CDR1 is SGHNT and CDR2 YYREEE (reference sequence). Germline trimming cut 4 bases from V and 4 bases from J; bases unmatched to any gene: 8. This CDR3 contains 16 residues. The DNA of the CDR3 is TGTGCCAGCAGCGCCGCGACAGGGGGCCAATACAATGAGCAGTTCTTC. Protein product: CASSAATGGQYNEQFF. The variable domain in full, with the rest retrieved from reference TRBV5-4 and TRBJ2-1, is ETGVTQSPTHLIKTRGQQVTLRCSSQSGHNTVSWYQQALGQGPQFIFQYYREEENGRGNFPPRFSGLQFPNYSSELNVNALELDDSALYLCASSAATGGQYNEQFFGPGTRLTVL.

The V call is TRBV7-9, the J call TRBJ1-1; 9 positions agree with TRBD1. The CDR3 has 15 amino acids. CDR1 is SEHNR, CDR2 FQNEAQ, per germline (reference sequence). The ends lost 5 bases at V and 5 bases at J; junction bases unmatched: 9. CDR3 sequence: CASSPRGTGMTEAFF. The CDR3 DNA sequence: TGTGCCAGCAGCCCAAGGGGGACAGGGATGACTGAAGCTTTCTTT.

The chain combines TRBV6-4 with TRBJ2-7; D is possibly TRBD2 (5 bases). CDR3 length equals 13 residues. Deletions cut 2 bases from V and 7 bases from J, with 12 bases between. In germline, CDR1 is MRHNA, CDR2 SNTAGT. In DNA, the CDR3 is TGTGCCAGCAGTGACCACCCTACGGGGGAGCAGTACTTC. This gives the protein CASSDHPTGEQYF.

The chain links TRBV6-6 to TRBJ2-1; D is undetermined. V was trimmed by 0 bases and J by 2 bases, leaving 5 bases between them. This CDR3 region has 14 residues. Per the germline V gene, CDR1 is MNHNY and CDR2 is SVGAGI (reference sequence). For the CDR3, the DNA is TGTGCCAGCAGTTACTCACATGCCTACAATGAGCAGTTCTTC. Its protein product is CASSYSHAYNEQFF.

The chain employs TRBV5-6 and TRBJ2-1, with 9 bases that match TRBD1. Germline CDR1 SGHDT, CDR2 YYEEEE. The trim removed 3 bases at V and 9 bases at J, leaving 13 bases unmatched. The CDR3 is made up of 16 amino acids. The CDR3 protein is CASSCWDRAGCGEQFF. The CDR3 coding sequence is TGTGCCAGCAGCTGTTGGGACAGGGCGGGGTGTGGTGAGCAGTTCTTC.

In DNA form, the CDR3 reads TGTGCCAGCTCGCCGGGGGAGACCACCCCGAGGAATGAGCAGTTCTTC. Translated: CASSPGETTPRNEQFF. The V and J genes are TRBV18 and TRBJ2-1, with TRBD2 as a possible D gene (6 bases). CDR1 is KGHSH, CDR2 LQKENI, per germline. With 6 bases removed from V and 7 bases from J, the gap between germline ends came to 22 bases. The CDR3 spans 16 residues.

The chain links TRBV28 to TRBJ1-4; the D gene is possibly TRBD1 (6 bases). V lost 6 bases, J lost 6 bases, and 14 bases lay in between. CDR3 length: 14 amino acids. Germline V gene sequence: CDR1 MDHEN, CDR2 SYDVKM. CDR3 in DNA: TGTGCCAGCAGGGACACTGCAGGGGATGAAAAACTGTTTTTT. Residues: CASRDTAGDEKLFF.

This clone has a handful of counts. This chain joins TRBV19 and TRBJ2-2; 7 bases agree with TRBD1. Trimming cost V 7 bases and J 6 bases; bases outside gene matches: 8. In germline, CDR1 is LNHDA, CDR2 SQIVND (reference sequence). The CDR3 is 14 residues long. The CDR3 here is CASIGDDRAGELFF. The DNA for the CDR3 is TGTGCCAGTATCGGGGACGACAGGGCCGGGGAGCTGTTTTTT.

This chain uses TRBV7-9 with TRBJ2-7; weak D call: TRBD1 (6 bases). The CDR3 runs to 13 residues. Germline V gene sequence: CDR1 SEHNR, CDR2 FQNEAQ (reference sequence). The V end was cut by 5 bases, the J end by 6 bases, with 14 bases between. The CDR3 reads CASSATTGSEQYF. The CDR3 coding sequence is TGTGCCAGCAGCGCAACTACAGGGAGCGAGCAGTACTTC.

The CDR3 region has the DNA TGCGCCAGCAGCCCGCGAGGGACTGCCGAGAGCACAGATACGCAGTATTTT. It codes for CASSPRGTAESTDTQYF. The rearrangement uses TRBV4-1 and TRBJ2-3; weak D call: TRBD2 (6 bases). CDR3 length: 17 residues. CDR1 is MGHRA, CDR2 YSYEKL, per germline. V was trimmed by 4 bases and J by 0 bases, leaving 17 bases between them.

The chain joins TRBV30 to TRBJ1-2, with D tentatively TRBD1 (5 bases). CDR3 length: 12 amino acids. The V end was cut by 4 bases, the J end by 4 bases, with 10 bases between. The V gene's germline CDR1 is GTSNPN and CDR2 SVGIG (reference sequence). CDR3 residues: CAWKAQGYGYTF. CDR3 nucleotide sequence: TGTGCCTGGAAGGCTCAGGGCTATGGCTACACCTTC.

The J gene is TRBJ1-1, the V gene TRBV29-1; a possible D gene is TRBD1 (6 bases). Germline V gene lookup returns CDR1 SQVTM and CDR2 ANQGSEA. Trimming took 4 bases from V and 5 from J, leaving 14 bases between them. The CDR3 is 13 amino acids. The CDR3 DNA is TGCAGCGTTGGGTGGGGGCTCGGAACTGAAGCTTTCTTT. Protein: CSVGWGLGTEAFF.

The chain combines TRBV6-4 with TRBJ2-7; TRBD1 aligns across 9 bases. Per germline, CDR1 MRHNA and CDR2 SNTAGT. The CDR3 runs 12 residues. J lost 3 bases, V lost 6 bases, and 0 bases had no gene match. As DNA, the CDR3 is TGTGCCAGCAGGGACAGGGGCTACGAGCAGTACTTC. Translated, it gives CASRDRGYEQYF.

The rearrangement uses TRBV10-1 and TRBJ2-6, with D hard to call. This CDR3 comprises 17 residues. Germline V gives CDR1 WNHNN, CDR2 SYGVQD (reference sequence). V was pared by 4 bases and J by 4 bases, with 17 bases between. CDR3 residues: CASSASLNRPGANVLTF. DNA for the CDR3: TGCGCCAGCAGTGCTTCCCTAAACAGACCCGGGGCCAACGTCCTGACTTTC.

The CDR3 protein is CASSLGGDRYTDTQYF. CDR3 sequence (DNA): TGTGCCAGCAGCTTAGGCGGGGACAGGTACACAGATACGCAGTATTTT. The chain has TRBV7-2 and TRBJ2-3; the match to TRBD1 covers 8 bases. The V and J ends lost 1 base and 2 bases, in that order; junction bases with no gene match: 5. Per germline, CDR1 SGHTA and CDR2 FQGNSA. The CDR3 is 16 amino acids. Using reference TRBV7-2 and TRBJ2-3 for the parts outside the CDR3, the full variable domain is GAGVSQSPSNKVTEKGKDVELRCDPISGHTALYWYRQSLGQGLEFLIYFQGNSAPDKSGLPSDRFSAERTGGSVSTLTIQRTQQEDSAVYLCASSLGGDRYTDTQYFGPGTRLTVL.

The gene calls are TRBV7-9 and TRBJ1-1, with 10 bases lining up with TRBD1. CDR1 is SEHNR and CDR2 is FQNEAQ in the germline V gene (reference sequence). J gave up 6 bases and V 5 bases, and 12 bases lay outside the gene matches. The CDR3 runs to 16 residues. The CDR3 is CASSGSGQGWGAEAFF. DNA for the CDR3: TGTGCCAGCAGCGGGTCGGGACAGGGGTGGGGGGCTGAAGCTTTCTTT.

This clone has just one count. This CDR3 is CASSYGGSGGYTF. CDR3 sequence (DNA): TGTGCCAGCAGTTATGGGGGGTCGGGTGGCTACACCTTC. This sequence joins TRBV6-1 and TRBJ1-2, with TRBD1 as a possible D gene (5 bases). Germline V gene data show CDR1 as MNHNS and CDR2 as SASEGT. V was clipped by 5 bases and J by 7 bases, with 14 bases between them. The CDR3 is 13 residues long.

This clone appeared once. The chain joins TRBV10-3 to TRBJ1-6, with 7 bases that match TRBD1. With 7 bases clipped from V and 7 bases from J, the junction kept 7 bases outside the gene matches. Germline V gene sequence: CDR1 ENHRY, CDR2 SYGVKD. The CDR3 runs to 14 residues. This chain's CDR3 is CAINPGTVNSPLHF. The CDR3 nucleotides read TGTGCCATCAACCCCGGGACAGTGAATTCACCCCTCCACTTT.

This chain links TRBV13 with TRBJ2-3; D is possibly TRBD2 (6 bases). Germline CDR1 PRHDT, CDR2 FYEKMQ (reference sequence). V lost 1 base, J lost 1 base, and 6 bases lay in between. The CDR3 consists of 14 residues. CDR3 coding DNA: TGTGCCAGCAGCTTAGCGGGGGGCACAGATACGCAGTATTTT. Its translation: CASSLAGGTDTQYF.

This clone was observed a handful of times. This rearrangement joins TRBV7-2 to TRBJ2-4; tentatively, D is TRBD1 (5 bases). With 5 bases removed from V and 1 base from J, the gap between germline ends came to 12 bases. Germline V lookup: CDR1 SGHTA, CDR2 FQGNSA. The length of the CDR3 is 15 residues. DNA for the CDR3: TGTGCCAGCAGCCGAGTCTGGGGCGCCAAAAACATTCAGTACTTC. It codes for CASSRVWGAKNIQYF.

CDR3 in amino acids: CASNKQGTDTQYF. CDR3 DNA sequence: TGTGCCAGCAACAAACAGGGAACAGATACGCAGTATTTT. The V call is TRBV7-3, the J call TRBJ2-3; possibly TRBD1 for D (6 bases). Looked up from germline, CDR1 is SGHTA and CDR2 is FQGTGA. The V end was cut by 7 bases, the J end by 3 bases, with 11 bases between. CDR3 size: 13 residues. The entire variable domain, with the rest obtained from reference TRBV7-3 and TRBJ2-3, is as follows: GAGVSQTPSNKVTEKGKYVELRCDPISGHTALYWYRQSLGQGPEFLIYFQGTGAADDSGLPNDRFFAVRPEGSVSTLKIQRTERGDSAVYLCASNKQGTDTQYFGPGTRLTVL.

This sequence joins TRBV11-2 and TRBJ1-4, with D possibly TRBD1 on 6 matching bases. Germline V gene lookup returns CDR1 SGHAT and CDR2 FQNNGV. Trimming took 1 base from V and 8 from J, leaving 14 bases between them. The CDR3 has 15 residues. CDR3 in amino acids: CASSLVGGSVEKLFF. DNA for the CDR3: TGTGCCAGCAGCTTAGTAGGGGGATCAGTGGAAAAACTGTTTTTT.